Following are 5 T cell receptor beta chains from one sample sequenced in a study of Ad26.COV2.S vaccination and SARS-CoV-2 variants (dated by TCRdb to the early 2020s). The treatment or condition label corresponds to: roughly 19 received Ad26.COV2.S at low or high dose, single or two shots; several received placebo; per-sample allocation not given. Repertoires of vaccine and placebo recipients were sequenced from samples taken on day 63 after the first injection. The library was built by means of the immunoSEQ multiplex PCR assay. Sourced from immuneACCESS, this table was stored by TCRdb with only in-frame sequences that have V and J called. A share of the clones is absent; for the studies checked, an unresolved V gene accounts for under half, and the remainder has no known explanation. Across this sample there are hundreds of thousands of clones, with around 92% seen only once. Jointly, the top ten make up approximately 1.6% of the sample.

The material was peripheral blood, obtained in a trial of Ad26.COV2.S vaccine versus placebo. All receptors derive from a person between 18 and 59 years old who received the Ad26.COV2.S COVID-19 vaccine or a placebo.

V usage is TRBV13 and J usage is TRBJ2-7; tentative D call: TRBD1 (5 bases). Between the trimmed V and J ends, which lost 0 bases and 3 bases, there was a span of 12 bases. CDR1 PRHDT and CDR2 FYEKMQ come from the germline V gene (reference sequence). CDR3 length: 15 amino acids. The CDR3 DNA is TGTGCCAGCAGCTTAGGCCGGCAGGGTGGCTACGAGCAGTACTTC. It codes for CASSLGRQGGYEQYF.

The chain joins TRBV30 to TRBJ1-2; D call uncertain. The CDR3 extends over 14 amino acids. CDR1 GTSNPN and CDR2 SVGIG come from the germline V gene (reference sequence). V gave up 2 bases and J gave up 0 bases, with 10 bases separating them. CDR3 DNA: TGTGCCTGGAGTCTCCGTGTTACTAACTATGGCTACACCTTC. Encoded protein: CAWSLRVTNYGYTF.

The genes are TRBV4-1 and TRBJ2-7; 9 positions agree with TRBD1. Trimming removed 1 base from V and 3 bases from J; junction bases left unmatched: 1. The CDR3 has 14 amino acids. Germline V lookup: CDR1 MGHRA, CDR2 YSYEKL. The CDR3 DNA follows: TGCGCCAGCAGCCAAGGGACAGGGGACTACGAGCAGTACTTC. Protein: CASSQGTGDYEQYF.

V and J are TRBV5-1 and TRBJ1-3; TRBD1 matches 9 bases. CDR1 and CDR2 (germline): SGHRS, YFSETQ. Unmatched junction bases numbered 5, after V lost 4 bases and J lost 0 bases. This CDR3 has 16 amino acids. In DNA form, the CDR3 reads TGCGCCAGCAGCACCGGGACAGGGAACTCTGGAAACACCATATATTTT. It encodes CASSTGTGNSGNTIYF. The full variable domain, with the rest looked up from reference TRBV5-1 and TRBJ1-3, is KAGVTQTPRYLIKTRGQQVTLSCSPISGHRSVSWYQQTPGQGLQFLFEYFSETQRNKGNFPGRFSGRQFSNSRSEMNVSTLELGDSALYLCASSTGTGNSGNTIYFGEGSWLTVV.

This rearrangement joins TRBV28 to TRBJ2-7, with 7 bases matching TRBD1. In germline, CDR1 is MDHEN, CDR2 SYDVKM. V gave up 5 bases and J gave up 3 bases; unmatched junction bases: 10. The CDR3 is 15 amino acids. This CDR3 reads CASSPGEGAGYEQYF. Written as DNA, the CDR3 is TGTGCCAGCAGTCCCGGCGAGGGGGCTGGCTACGAGCAGTACTTC.